These 20 T cell receptor beta chains were sequenced from one sample in a study of spatial heterogeneity in lung cancer. Documented time point: blood at routine non-recurrence follow-up after resection. TCRdb recomputed calls from the 5' RACE reads with MiXCR, one row per CDR3 protein. This sample yields 50,000 or so distinct CDR3 sequences, of which about an eighth are seen a single time; approximately 30% belongs to the top ten. Sequenced material: PBMCs, taken at follow-up. These receptor sequences come from a male donor with early-stage non-small cell lung cancer.

In nucleotides, the CDR3 is TGTGCCAGCAGCCAAGCTGGGGGGGGACGATACAATGAGCAGTTCTTC. Translation: CASSQAGGGRYNEQFF. The chain uses TRBV4-2 and TRBJ2-1, with 7 bases that match TRBD2. The V segment lost 1 base and the J segment 4 bases; nucleotides outside the gene matches: 7. This CDR3 region has 16 residues. Per the germline V gene, CDR1 is LGHNA and CDR2 is YNFKEQ.

This clonotype came up a few times. The chain is built from TRBV27 and TRBJ2-3; 9 bases map to TRBD2. Trimming removed 3 bases from V and 2 bases from J; junction bases left unmatched: 9. Germline values: CDR1 MNHEY, CDR2 SMNVEV (reference sequence). This CDR3 is 17 amino acids long. The CDR3 bases are TGTGCCAGCAGTTTGATCCCACTAGCGGGCTTCACAGATACGCAGTATTTT. The encoded protein is CASSLIPLAGFTDTQYF.

This clonotype was seen ten or more times. The chain uses TRBV6-5 and TRBJ2-3, with TRBD2 identical over 7 bases. V was clipped by 5 bases and J by 2 bases; unmatched bases: 7. CDR1 and CDR2 (germline): MNHEY, SVGAGI. CDR3 length equals 15 residues. In nucleotides, the CDR3 is TGTGCCAGCAGTAAAGGGGACTACAACACAGATACGCAGTATTTT. Its translation is CASSKGDYNTDTQYF.

The table lists this clonotype with many counts. In DNA form, the CDR3 reads TGTGCCAGCAGCCAAGCGGGAAATAACTATGGCTACACCTTC. Translation gives CASSQAGNNYGYTF. The J gene is TRBJ1-2, the V gene TRBV3-1; D call uncertain. The CDR3 covers 14 residues. With 1 base removed from V and 1 base from J, the gap between germline ends came to 7 bases. Germline lookup yields CDR1 LGHDT and CDR2 YNNKEL (reference sequence).

The chain recombines TRBV7-2 with TRBJ1-4; TRBD1 aligns across 8 bases. V lost 6 bases and J lost 5; bases outside the gene matches: 5. The V gene's germline CDR1 is SGHTA and CDR2 FQGNSA. The CDR3 sequence is 14 residues long. The CDR3 protein is CASSRWTGNEKLFF. The CDR3 DNA follows: TGTGCCAGCAGTAGGTGGACAGGGAATGAAAAACTGTTTTTT. Combining the CDR3 with reference TRBV7-2 and TRBJ1-4 gives the whole variable domain GAGVSQSPSNKVTEKGKDVELRCDPISGHTALYWYRQSLGQGLEFLIYFQGNSAPDKSGLPSDRFSAERTGGSVSTLTIQRTQQEDSAVYLCASSRWTGNEKLFFGSGTQLSVL.

Only a few counts were recorded for this clonotype. The chain has TRBV12-3 or TRBV12-4 and TRBJ1-2; D is perhaps TRBD1 (6 bases). This CDR3 spans 11 amino acids. Trimming cost V 9 bases and J 6 bases, with 11 bases left between them. CDR3 sequence (DNA): TGTGCCAGTCTCAGGGGCAATGGCTACACCTTC. It is translated as CASLRGNGYTF.

The CDR3 sequence: CASSHLDGNTGELFF. Here the CDR3 DNA reads TGTGCCAGCAGCCACTTAGACGGAAACACCGGGGAGCTGTTTTTT. The chain employs TRBV7-3 and TRBJ2-2; no firm D call. Germline V gene sequence: CDR1 SGHTA, CDR2 FQGTGA. This CDR3 has 15 amino acids. The germline V and J ends were trimmed by 5 bases and 2 bases, with 12 bases remaining between them.

This clonotype was counted between two and nine times. The chain combines TRBV12-3 or TRBV12-4 with TRBJ1-3, with TRBD1 as a possible D gene (5 bases). Trimming stripped 4 bases from V and 4 bases from J, with 14 bases between. This CDR3 is 15 amino acids long. CDR3 amino acids: CASSSGLSRGNTIYF. The CDR3 bases are TGTGCCAGCAGTTCAGGGCTCAGTAGGGGAAACACCATATATTTT.

The genes are TRBV7-9 and TRBJ2-7, with unresolved D. Germline loops: CDR1 SEHNR, CDR2 FQNEAQ (reference sequence). The germline V and J ends were trimmed by 5 bases and 5 bases, with 25 bases remaining between them. The CDR3 totals 17 residues. CDR3 amino acids: CASSHTRPGPVGHEQYF. DNA for the CDR3: TGTGCCAGCAGCCACACGCGACCCGGGCCCGTTGGGCACGAGCAGTACTTC.

Note on this clonotype: The junction departs from germline at one end; a sequencing error may be responsible. The chain couples TRBV29-1 to TRBJ2-3; D unresolved. CDR1 and CDR2 (germline): SQVTM, ANQGSEA. CDR3 length equals 14 residues. CDR3: CSVETAARTDTRYF. CDR3 coding DNA: TGCAGCGTTGAAACAGCCGCCCGCACAGATACGCGGTATTTT.

A few counts support this clonotype. DNA of the CDR3: TGTGCCTGTGTTTTATCCTCTGGAAACACCATATATTTT. Translating it yields CACVLSSGNTIYF. V is TRBV30 and J is TRBJ1-3; D is undetermined. CDR3 size: 13 residues. V dropped 6 bases and J dropped 0 bases, with 9 bases sitting between them. Per the germline V gene, CDR1 is GTSNPN and CDR2 is SVGIG (reference sequence). The variable domain in full, with the rest retrieved from reference TRBV30 and TRBJ1-3, is SQTIHQWPATLVQPVGSPLSLECTVEGTSNPNLYWYRQAAGRGLQLLFYSVGIGQISSEVPQNLSASRPQDRQFILSSKKLLLSDSGFYLCACVLSSGNTIYFGEGSWLTVV.

Only a few counts were recorded for this clonotype. V usage is TRBV10-3 and J usage is TRBJ2-7; TRBD2 agrees at 7 bases. J gave up 3 bases and V 0 bases, and 5 bases lay outside the gene matches. Germline V gene data show CDR1 as ENHRY and CDR2 as SYGVKD. CDR3 length equals 15 residues. CDR3 residues: CAISESPSGDYEQYF. CDR3 nucleotides: TGTGCCATCAGTGAGTCTCCTAGCGGAGACTACGAGCAGTACTTC.

At least ten counts were recorded for this clonotype. This sequence joins TRBV12-3 or TRBV12-4 and TRBJ1-5; D possibly corresponds to TRBD1 (6 bases). This CDR3 region has 14 residues. V lost 7 bases and J 3 bases, leaving 13 bases between the germline ends. DNA for the CDR3: TGTGCCAGCACCGCGGACAGAGCCAATCAGCCCCAGCATTTT. Its translation is CASTADRANQPQHF.

In this sample, this clonotype turned up many times. V usage is TRBV2 and J usage is TRBJ2-5; D gene ambiguous. The CDR3 has 14 amino acids. V was shortened by 2 bases and J by 5 bases, with 12 bases between the two germline ends. Germline-derived CDR1 and CDR2 are SNHLY and FYNNEI. The CDR3 loop is CASSEQGRGETQYF. The CDR3 DNA is TGTGCCAGCAGTGAACAAGGTCGAGGCGAGACCCAGTACTTC.

The V call is TRBV20-1, the J call TRBJ1-5; unclear D gene. The CDR3 is made up of 12 amino acids. Trimming took off 0 bases at V and 7 bases at J, with 7 bases between the two ends. Germline V gives CDR1 DFQATT, CDR2 SNEGSKA (reference sequence). CDR3 bases: TGCAGTGCTAGAGAGTCGGTGCAGCCCCAGCATTTT. Its protein is CSARESVQPQHF.

This chain links TRBV5-1 with TRBJ2-3; D gene uncertain. The V end lost 0 bases, the J end lost 1 base, and 12 bases lay between the germline ends. Germline CDR1 is SGHRS and CDR2 is YFSETQ. CDR3 size: 16 residues. DNA of the CDR3: TGCGCCAGCAGCTTGGACGGGCCCGGTGGCACAGATACGCAGTATTTT. It is translated as CASSLDGPGGTDTQYF.

The chain is built from TRBV7-2 and TRBJ1-1; D gene uncertain. With 5 bases removed from V and 1 base from J, the gap between germline ends came to 5 bases. Germline V CDR1 and CDR2: SGHTA, FQGNSA. The CDR3 loop spans 12 amino acids. CDR3 region: CASSRQNTEAFF. Written as DNA, the CDR3 is TGTGCCAGCAGCAGACAGAACACTGAAGCTTTCTTT. Variable domain in full (rest from reference TRBV7-2 and TRBJ1-1): GAGVSQSPSNKVTEKGKDVELRCDPISGHTALYWYRQSLGQGLEFLIYFQGNSAPDKSGLPSDRFSAERTGGSVSTLTIQRTQQEDSAVYLCASSRQNTEAFFGQGTRLTVV.

This clonotype has ten or more counts. V and J are TRBV10-3 and TRBJ2-1, with 9 bases matching TRBD2. CDR1 is ENHRY, CDR2 SYGVKD, per germline. This CDR3 contains 14 residues. V dropped 6 bases and J dropped 8; count of bases not matched to a gene: 8. For the CDR3, the DNA is TGTGCCATCAGGGAAGCGGGGGGCCGGGATGAGCAGTTCTTC. Its translation: CAIREAGGRDEQFF.

This clonotype was found many times. This rearrangement joins TRBV7-9 to TRBJ2-1, with 7 bases fitting TRBD1. CDR1 and CDR2 from the germline V gene are SEHNR and FQNEAQ (reference sequence). The V gene end was trimmed by 3 bases and the J gene end by 6 bases; junction bases not matched to a gene: 8. CDR3 length: 15 amino acids. In nucleotides, the CDR3 is TGTGCCAGCAGCTTTCGACAGGGAACGGTCAATGAGCAGTTCTTC. Translated: CASSFRQGTVNEQFF.

This chain uses TRBV6-1 with TRBJ2-2, with D possibly matching TRBD2 (5 bases). This CDR3 has 16 residues. The germline CDR1 and CDR2 sequences are MNHNS and SASEGT. V dropped 8 bases and J dropped 4 bases, with 20 bases sitting between them. CDR3 in amino acids: CASGRETAGSTGELFF. CDR3 sequence (DNA): TGTGCCAGCGGTAGGGAGACCGCAGGAAGCACCGGGGAGCTGTTTTTT.